The 26 T cell receptor beta chains reported below all come from one sample, sequenced in a study of T cells in women clearing cervical HPV infection. Sequenced by immunoSEQ multiplex PCR; TCRdb stores in-frame clones only, minus some. The listing contains about 14,000 clones. The sequenced sample consisted of blood buffy coat. Receptor source: a woman aged 18 to 75 with a cervical HPV16 infection that either progressed to CIN3+ or cleared (not recorded which).

About this clone itself: The CDR3 goes on 3 residues after the read ends, and that part is filled in from the germline J gene. V and J are TRBV7-7 and TRBJ2-6, with D perhaps TRBD1 (5 bases). V was trimmed by 8 bases and J by 0 bases, leaving 14 bases between them. The CDR3 spans 16 residues. In germline, CDR1 is SSHAT, CDR2 FNYEAQ (reference sequence). This CDR3 is CASGPKGISGANVLTF. The part of the CDR3 DNA that was read is TGTGCCAGCGGTCCTAAGGGGATCTCTGGGGCCAACGTC. Together with reference TRBV7-7 and TRBJ2-6, the CDR3 gives the full variable domain: GAGVSQSPRYKVTKRGQDVTLRCDPISSHATLYWYQQALGQGPEFLTYFNYEAQPDKSGLPSDRFSAERPEGSISTLTIQRTEQRDSAMYRCASGPKGISGANVLTFGAGSRLTVL.

In the case of this clone: The observed sequence ends 3 residues before the CDR3 terminus, with the missing tail filled in from the germline J gene. The chain recombines TRBV7-2 with TRBJ2-1; no reliable D call. CDR1 and CDR2 from the germline V gene are SGHTA and FQGNSA. This CDR3 region has 12 residues. Trimming pared 4 bases from V and 7 bases from J, leaving 8 bases between. CDR3 DNA (partial): TGTGCCAGCAGCTCGGAACTAAATGAG. Translation: CASSSELNE. In full, the CDR3 reads CASSSELNEQFF.

About this clone: The read finishes 3 residues shy of the CDR3 end, and the germline J gene is used to complete it. This chain joins TRBV19 and TRBJ2-5, with 8 nucleotides matching TRBD2. The CDR3 is 16 residues long. Germline CDR1 reads LNHDA; CDR2 reads SQIVND (reference sequence). Trimming took 6 bases from V and 0 from J; bases not matched to a gene: 9. CDR3 sequence: CASRKRGGGYQETQYF. Partial CDR3 DNA: TGTGCCAGTAGGAAACGTGGCGGGGGGTACCAAGAGACC. Full variable domain (missing parts from reference TRBV19 and TRBJ2-5): DGGITQSPKYLFRKEGQNVTLSCEQNLNHDAMYWYRQDPGQGLRLIYYSQIVNDFQKGDIAEGYSVSREKKESFPLTVTSAQKNPTAFYLCASRKRGGGYQETQYFGPGTRLLVL.

With respect to this clone: The CDR3 extends 3 residues past the end of the read, so its final part is completed from the germline J gene. The rearrangement uses TRBV5-6 and TRBJ1-2, with 10 nucleotides matching TRBD1. The CDR3 is made up of 15 amino acids. Germline V gene data show CDR1 as SGHDT and CDR2 as YYEEEE. The J segment lost 6 bases and the V segment lost 4 bases, leaving 9 bases of the junction unmatched. CDR3 DNA (partial): TGTGCCAGCAGCCCTGGACGGACAGGGGGTCATGGC. Translating gives CASSPGRTGGHG. The entire CDR3 is CASSPGRTGGHGYTF.

Notes on this clone: The sequenced fragment ends 3 residues before the CDR3 boundary, so the rest is inferred from the germline J gene. The chain carries TRBV7-9 and TRBJ2-3; no clear D. Germline lookup yields CDR1 SEHNR and CDR2 FQNEAQ (reference sequence). CDR3 length: 14 amino acids. CDR3 in amino acids: CASSLVPNQETQYF. CDR3 DNA (partial): TGTGCCAGCAGCTTGGTTCCTAACCAAGAGACG.

Of note for this clone: The CDR3 end falls 3 residues outside the read, so it is completed with the germline J gene. This sequence joins TRBV7-8 and TRBJ1-2; TRBD1 might be the D (5 bases). This CDR3 spans 15 amino acids. Germline CDR1 is SGHVS and CDR2 is FQNEAQ. Incomplete CDR3 DNA: TGTGCCAGCAGCCCCAGACTAGCGGGGGGATCCGAC. Residues: CASSPRLAGGSD. The whole CDR3 is CASSPRLAGGSDYTF. Combining the CDR3 with reference TRBV7-8 and TRBJ1-2 gives the whole variable domain GAGVSQSPRYKVAKRGQDVALRCDPISGHVSLFWYQQALGQGPEFLTYFQNEAQLDKSGLPSDRFFAERPEGSVSTLKIQRTQQEDSAVYLCASSPRLAGGSDYTFGSGTRLTVV.

On this clone: The read terminates 3 residues ahead of where the CDR3 ends, so the germline J gene completes it. J is TRBJ1-4 and V is TRBV7-3, with D perhaps matching TRBD1 (6 bases). The germline V gene encodes CDR1 SGHTA and CDR2 FQGTGA. This CDR3 contains 14 residues. This CDR3 reads CASSLTVGANVLFF. Incomplete CDR3 DNA: TGTGCCAGCAGCTTAACGGTGGGGGCCAACGTA. Drawing the rest from reference TRBV7-3 and TRBJ1-4, the complete variable domain is GAGVSQTPSNKVTEKGKYVELRCDPISGHTALYWYRQSLGQGPEFLIYFQGTGAADDSGLPNDRFFAVRPEGSVSTLKIQRTERGDSAVYLCASSLTVGANVLFFGSGTQLSVL.

As regards this clone: The CDR3 end falls 3 residues outside the read, so it is completed with the germline J gene. The J gene is TRBJ1-2, the V gene TRBV20-1; 7 bases map to TRBD1. V dropped 6 bases and J dropped 6; count of bases not matched to a gene: 7. The CDR3 runs to 12 residues. Germline V gene lookup returns CDR1 DFQATT and CDR2 SNEGSKA (reference sequence). Incomplete CDR3 DNA: TGCAGTGCGAAACTCGACAGGGATGGC. It is translated as CSAKLDRDG. The CDR3 in its entirety is CSAKLDRDGYTF.

Turning to this clone: The read halts 3 residues ahead of the CDR3 end, with the missing end drawn from the germline J gene. The V and J genes are TRBV23-1 and TRBJ2-3; possibly TRBD2 for D (5 bases). TRBV23-1 is sorted into the ORF group, with uncertain function. The CDR3 length is 15 residues. The V gene lost 8 bases and the J gene lost 5 bases, with 20 bases spanning the gap. CDR3 amino acids: CASAEDCHTVDTQYF. The part of the CDR3 DNA that was read is TGCGCCAGCGCCGAGGACTGCCACACCGTAGATACG.

Turning to this clone: The read terminates 3 residues ahead of where the CDR3 ends, so the germline J gene completes it. The chain recombines TRBV18 with TRBJ2-2; weak D call: TRBD1 (6 bases). The CDR3 runs to 18 residues. The V end lost 1 base, the J end lost 2 bases, and 17 bases lay between the germline ends. The V gene's germline CDR1 is KGHSH and CDR2 LQKENI. The CDR3 sequence: CASSPRAPGTQNTGELFF. Incomplete CDR3 DNA: TGTGCCAGCTCACCACGGGCTCCCGGGACACAAAACACCGGGGAG.

On this clone itself: The read halts 3 residues ahead of the CDR3 end, with the missing end drawn from the germline J gene. The chain is built from TRBV2 and TRBJ1-6; 7 positions agree with TRBD1. V lost 3 bases, J lost 0 bases, and 5 bases stayed unmatched. The CDR3 totals 17 residues. Germline V gives CDR1 SNHLY, CDR2 FYNNEI. The CDR3 spells CASSDSGTDSYNSPLHF. The sequenced part of the CDR3 DNA is TGTGCCAGCAGTGATTCCGGGACAGACTCCTATAATTCACCC.

In regard to this clone: The read comes to an end 3 residues before the CDR3 does, leaving the germline J gene to fill in the end. The V gene is TRBV14, the J gene TRBJ2-1, with D uncertain. Germline lookup yields CDR1 SGHDN and CDR2 FVKESK. The CDR3 has 13 residues. V was trimmed by 0 bases and J by 7 bases, leaving 7 bases between them. The CDR3 bases that were read are TGTGCCAGCAGCCAAGATCGGTATAATGAG. Its protein is CASSQDRYNE. The full-length CDR3 reads as CASSQDRYNEQFF. Together with reference TRBV14 and TRBJ2-1, the CDR3 gives the full variable domain: EAGVTQFPSHSVIEKGQTVTLRCDPISGHDNLYWYRRVMGKEIKFLLHFVKESKQDESGMPNNRFLAERTGGTYSTLKVQPAELEDSGVYFCASSQDRYNEQFFGPGTRLTVL.

Notes on this clone: The CDR3 extends 3 residues past the end of the read, so its final part is completed from the germline J gene. The chain links TRBV7-9 to TRBJ2-3; 7 nucleotides align to TRBD1. This CDR3 has 14 residues. CDR1 is SEHNR, CDR2 FQNEAQ, per germline (reference sequence). The CDR3 bases that were read are TGTGCCAGCAGCTTCGAACAGGGGTACCAGCCG. Amino acid sequence: CASSFEQGYQP. The CDR3, in full, reads CASSFEQGYQPQYF.

About this clone: The CDR3 goes on 3 residues after the read ends, and that part is filled in from the germline J gene. V and J are TRBV2 and TRBJ1-2, with a possible D match to TRBD1 (5 bases). This CDR3 comprises 16 residues. Germline-derived CDR1 and CDR2 are SNHLY and FYNNEI. This CDR3 is CASRDLKREGRGDYTF. The CDR3 DNA, read in part, is TGTGCCAGCAGGGACCTTAAGCGGGAGGGCCGGGGCGAC.

A remark on this clone: The CDR3 goes on 3 residues after the read ends, and that part is filled in from the germline J gene. V gene TRBV11-3 combines with J gene TRBJ2-2, with a tentative D call TRBD1 (6 bases). Germline assignment: CDR1 SGHNT and CDR2 YENEEA. Deletions cut 7 bases from V and 1 base from J, with 10 bases between. CDR3 length: 14 amino acids. CDR3 region: CASKRGQNTGELFF. The sequenced CDR3 bases are TGTGCCAGCAAACGGGGACAGAACACCGGGGAG. Supplemented by reference TRBV11-3 and TRBJ2-2, the full variable domain reads EAGVVQSPRYKIIEKKQPVAFWCNPISGHNTLYWYLQNLGQGPELLIRYENEEAVDDSQLPKDRFSAERLKGVDSTLKIQPAELGDSAVYLCASKRGQNTGELFFGEGSRLTVL.

With respect to this clone: The sequence runs out 3 residues before the end of the CDR3; the remainder is reconstructed from the germline J gene. The chain joins TRBV5-1 to TRBJ2-7; tentative D call: TRBD1 (6 bases). V was cut by 3 bases and J by 1 base, with 8 bases left in between. The germline gives CDR1 SGHRS, CDR2 YFSETQ. The CDR3 runs to 13 residues. The sequenced part of the CDR3 DNA is TGCGCCAGCAGCTCGGGACATTCCTACGAG. It translates to CASSSGHSYE. The CDR3, in full, reads CASSSGHSYEQYF.

Worth noting for this clone: The read gets to within 3 residues of the CDR3 end, and the germline J gene fills in the rest. This rearrangement joins TRBV19 to TRBJ1-5; 11 bases are shared with TRBD1. Germline lookup yields CDR1 LNHDA and CDR2 SQIVND (reference sequence). V lost 4 bases to trimming and J lost 9 bases; unmatched junction nucleotides: 8. This CDR3 comprises 15 residues. The CDR3 region is CASSNRDRGGWPQHF. CDR3 bases read: TGTGCCAGTAGTAATCGGGACAGGGGGGGATGGCCC.

A word on this clone: The read stops 3 residues short of the end of the CDR3; the missing end is completed from the germline J gene. V and J are TRBV7-2 and TRBJ2-4; TRBD1 matches at 7 bases. CDR3 size: 13 residues. Germline V gene data show CDR1 as SGHTA and CDR2 as FQGNSA. The CDR3 loop is CASSPGQRYGQYF. The CDR3 bases that were read are TGTGCCAGCAGCCCGGGACAGCGATATGGT.

In the case of this clone: The sequence runs out 3 residues before the end of the CDR3; the remainder is reconstructed from the germline J gene. The chain links TRBV7-3 to TRBJ2-5; D is uncertain. Trimming shortened V by 0 bases and J by 6 bases, and 11 bases separated the two germline ends. The CDR3 has 14 residues. The germline CDR1 and CDR2 sequences are SGHTA and FQGTGA. Partial CDR3 DNA: TGTGCCAGCAGCTTAACAGGCAGGCCTAAGACC. It is translated as CASSLTGRPKT. In full, the CDR3 is CASSLTGRPKTQYF.

Note on this clone: The read finishes 3 residues shy of the CDR3 end, and the germline J gene is used to complete it. The chain joins TRBV20-1 to TRBJ1-4, with D possibly being TRBD1 (6 bases). Germline V gene lookup returns CDR1 DFQATT and CDR2 SNEGSKA (reference sequence). V lost 5 bases to trimming and J lost 4 bases, with 11 bases between them. This CDR3 has 13 residues. CDR3 DNA (partial): TGCAGTGCTCAACAGGGAAGTAATGAAAAA. This codes for CSAQQGSNEK. The complete CDR3 reads CSAQQGSNEKLFF.

On this clone itself: The CDR3 goes on 3 residues after the read ends, and that part is filled in from the germline J gene. The chain employs TRBV2 and TRBJ1-4, with D tentatively TRBD1 (6 bases). CDR1 and CDR2 from the germline V gene are SNHLY and FYNNEI. This CDR3 is built from 16 residues. The V and J ends lost 5 bases and 4 bases respectively, with 17 bases between them. The CDR3 here is CASSPGTQGLNEKLFF. The part of the CDR3 DNA that was read is TGTGCCAGCAGTCCCGGGACCCAGGGGCTTAATGAAAAA.

Comment on this clone: The CDR3 goes on 3 residues after the read ends, and that part is filled in from the germline J gene. V and J are TRBV28 and TRBJ1-1; no clear D gene. The CDR3 consists of 12 residues. Germline assignment: CDR1 MDHEN and CDR2 SYDVKM. Trimming shortened V by 1 base and J by 7 bases, and 7 bases separated the two germline ends. CDR3 in amino acids: CASSLSHGEAFF. The sequenced part of the CDR3 DNA is TGTGCCAGCAGTTTATCCCACGGTGAA.

About this clone: The observed sequence ends 3 residues before the CDR3 terminus, with the missing tail filled in from the germline J gene. The chain has TRBV18 and TRBJ1-2; D remains ambiguous. V was trimmed by 3 bases and J by 5 bases, leaving 13 bases between them. Germline-derived CDR1 and CDR2 are KGHSH and LQKENI. This CDR3 is built from 14 residues. CDR3 bases read: TGTGCCAGCTCACCGAGCCCAGGCGGGTATGGC. It yields the protein CASSPSPGGYG. The full-length CDR3 reads as CASSPSPGGYGYTF.

Of note for this clone: Sequencing ends 3 residues short of the CDR3 end; the germline J gene provides the rest. V usage is TRBV18 and J usage is TRBJ1-6; perhaps TRBD1 as D (6 bases). V shed 6 bases and J shed 5 bases, with 11 bases lying between them. This CDR3 contains 14 residues. Germline CDR1 is KGHSH and CDR2 is LQKENI. CDR3 region: CASSADSDNSPLHF. The CDR3 bases that were read are TGTGCCAGCTCTGCGGACAGCGATAATTCACCC.

Regarding this clone: With the read ending 3 residues before the CDR3 end, the germline J gene is used to fill in that end. This rearrangement joins TRBV20-1 to TRBJ1-2, with D possibly matching TRBD1 (5 bases). This CDR3 comprises 16 residues. In germline, CDR1 is DFQATT, CDR2 SNEGSKA (reference sequence). The V and J ends lost 5 bases and 2 bases respectively, with 21 bases between them. The CDR3 protein is CSALRQRTSNNYGYTF. The CDR3 DNA, read in part, is TGCAGTGCTCTTAGACAGCGAACTTCGAACAACTATGGC.

Remarks on this clone: The CDR3 end is not reached by the read, which stops 3 residues before it; the germline J gene fills it in. The V and J genes are TRBV5-4 and TRBJ1-6; D might be TRBD1 (6 bases). The CDR3 loop spans 16 amino acids. Germline CDR1 and CDR2: SGHNT and YYREEE (reference sequence). Trimming left V 0 bases short and J 5 bases short, with 12 bases between. The CDR3 protein is CASSLVGGQHNSPLHF. The CDR3 DNA, read in part, is TGTGCCAGCAGCTTGGTGGGTGGACAGCATAATTCACCC.